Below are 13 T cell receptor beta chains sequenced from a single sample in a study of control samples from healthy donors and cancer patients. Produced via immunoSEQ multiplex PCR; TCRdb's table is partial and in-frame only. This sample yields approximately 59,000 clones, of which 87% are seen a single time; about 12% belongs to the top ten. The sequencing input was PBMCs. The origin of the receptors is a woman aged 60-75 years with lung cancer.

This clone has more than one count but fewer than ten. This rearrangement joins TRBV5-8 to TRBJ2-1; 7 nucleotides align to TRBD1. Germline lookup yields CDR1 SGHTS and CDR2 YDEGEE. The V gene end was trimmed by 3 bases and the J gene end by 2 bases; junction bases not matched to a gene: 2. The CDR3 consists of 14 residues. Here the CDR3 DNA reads TGTGCCAGCAGCTCGACAGGGCCCTACAATGAGCAGTTCTTC. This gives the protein CASSSTGPYNEQFF.

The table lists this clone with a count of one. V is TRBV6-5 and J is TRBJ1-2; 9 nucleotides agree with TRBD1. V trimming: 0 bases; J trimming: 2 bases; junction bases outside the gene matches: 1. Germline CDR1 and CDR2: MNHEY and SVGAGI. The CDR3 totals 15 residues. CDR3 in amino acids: CASSYSGQGNYGYTF. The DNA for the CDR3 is TGTGCCAGCAGTTACTCGGGACAGGGCAACTATGGCTACACCTTC.

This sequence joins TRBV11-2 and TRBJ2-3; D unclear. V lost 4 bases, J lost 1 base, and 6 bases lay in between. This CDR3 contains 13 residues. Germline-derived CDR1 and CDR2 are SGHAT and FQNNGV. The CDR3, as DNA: TGTGCCAGCAGCTCACTGGGCACAGATACGCAGTATTTT. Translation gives CASSSLGTDTQYF.

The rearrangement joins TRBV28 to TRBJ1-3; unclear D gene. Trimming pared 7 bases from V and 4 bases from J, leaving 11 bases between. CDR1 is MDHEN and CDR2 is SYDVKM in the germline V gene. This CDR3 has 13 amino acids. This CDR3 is CASTNPPGNTIYF. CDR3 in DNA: TGTGCCAGCACAAACCCCCCCGGAAACACCATATATTTT.

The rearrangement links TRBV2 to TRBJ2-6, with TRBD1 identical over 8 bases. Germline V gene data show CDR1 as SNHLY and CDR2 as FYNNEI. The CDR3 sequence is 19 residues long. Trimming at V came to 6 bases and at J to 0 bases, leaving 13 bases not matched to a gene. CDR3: CASSRPGQATSSGANVLTF. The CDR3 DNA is TGTGCCAGCAGCCGGCCGGGACAGGCAACTAGCTCTGGGGCCAACGTCCTGACTTTC. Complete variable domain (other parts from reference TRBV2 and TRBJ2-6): EPEVTQTPSHQVTQMGQEVILRCVPISNHLYFYWYRQILGQKVEFLVSFYNNEISEKSEIFDDQFSVERPDGSNFTLKIRSTKLEDSAMYFCASSRPGQATSSGANVLTFGAGSRLTVL.

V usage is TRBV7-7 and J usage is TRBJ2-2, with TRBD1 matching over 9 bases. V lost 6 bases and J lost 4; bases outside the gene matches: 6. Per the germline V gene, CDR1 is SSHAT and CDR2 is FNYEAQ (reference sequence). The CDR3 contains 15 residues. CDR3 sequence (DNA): TGTGCCAGCAGATTGGGACAGGGATCCACCGGGGAGCTGTTTTTT. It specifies CASRLGQGSTGELFF.

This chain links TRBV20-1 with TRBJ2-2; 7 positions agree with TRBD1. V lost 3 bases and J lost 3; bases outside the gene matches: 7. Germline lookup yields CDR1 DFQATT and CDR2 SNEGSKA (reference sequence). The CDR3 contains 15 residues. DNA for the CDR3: TGCAGTGCTAGTCCCTTGGACAGGTACACCGGGGAGCTGTTTTTT. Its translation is CSASPLDRYTGELFF.

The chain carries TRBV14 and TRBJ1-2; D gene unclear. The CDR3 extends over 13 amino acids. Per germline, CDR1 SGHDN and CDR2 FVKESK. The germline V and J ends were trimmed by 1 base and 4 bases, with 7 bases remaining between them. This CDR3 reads CASSQGKVYGYTF. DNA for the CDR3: TGTGCCAGCAGCCAAGGGAAAGTCTATGGCTACACCTTC.

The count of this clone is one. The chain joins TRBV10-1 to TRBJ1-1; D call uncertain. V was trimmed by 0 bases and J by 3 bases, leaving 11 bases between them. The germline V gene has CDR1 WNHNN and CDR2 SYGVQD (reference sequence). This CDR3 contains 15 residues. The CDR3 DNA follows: TGCGCCAGCAGTGAGTCGCGGGGATTCGACACTGAAGCTTTCTTT. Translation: CASSESRGFDTEAFF.

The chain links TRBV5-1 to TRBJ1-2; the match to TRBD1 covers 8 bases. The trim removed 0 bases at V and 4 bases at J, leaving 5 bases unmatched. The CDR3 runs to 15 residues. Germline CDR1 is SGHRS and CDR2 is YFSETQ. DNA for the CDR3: TGCGCCAGCAGCTTGGGACAGGGGATTGGCTATGGCTACACCTTC. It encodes CASSLGQGIGYGYTF.

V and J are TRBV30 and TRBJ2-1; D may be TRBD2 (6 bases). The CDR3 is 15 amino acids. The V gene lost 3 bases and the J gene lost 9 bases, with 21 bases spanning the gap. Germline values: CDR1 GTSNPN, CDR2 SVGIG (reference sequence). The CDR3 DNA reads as TGTGCCTGGAGAATACTTGGGCGGGGTGGAATTGAGCAGTTCTTC. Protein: CAWRILGRGGIEQFF.

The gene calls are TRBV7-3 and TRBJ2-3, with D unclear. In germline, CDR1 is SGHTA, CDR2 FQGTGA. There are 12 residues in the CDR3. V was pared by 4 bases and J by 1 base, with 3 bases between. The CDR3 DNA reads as TGTGCCAGCAGCTCTCGCACAGATACGCAGTATTTT. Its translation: CASSSRTDTQYF.

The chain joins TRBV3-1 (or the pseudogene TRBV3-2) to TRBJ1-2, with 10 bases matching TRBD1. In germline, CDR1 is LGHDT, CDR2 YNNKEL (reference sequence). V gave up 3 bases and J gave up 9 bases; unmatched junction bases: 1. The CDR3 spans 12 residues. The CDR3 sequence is CASSQGQGRYTF. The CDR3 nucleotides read TGTGCCAGCAGCCAGGGACAGGGGCGCTACACCTTC.